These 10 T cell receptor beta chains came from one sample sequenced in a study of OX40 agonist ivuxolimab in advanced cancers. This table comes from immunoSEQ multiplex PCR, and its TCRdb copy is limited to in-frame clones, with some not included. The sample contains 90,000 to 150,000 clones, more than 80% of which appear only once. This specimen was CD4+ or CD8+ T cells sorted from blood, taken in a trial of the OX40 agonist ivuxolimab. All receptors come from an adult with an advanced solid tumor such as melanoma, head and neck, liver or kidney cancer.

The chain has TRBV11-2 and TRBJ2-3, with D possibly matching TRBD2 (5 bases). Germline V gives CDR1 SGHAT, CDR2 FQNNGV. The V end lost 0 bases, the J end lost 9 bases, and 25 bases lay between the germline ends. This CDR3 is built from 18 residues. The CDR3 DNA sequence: TGTGCCAGCAGCTTAGATCGTTATCAGCGGCTCTCCCCAGGAACGCAGTATTTT. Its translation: CASSLDRYQRLSPGTQYF.

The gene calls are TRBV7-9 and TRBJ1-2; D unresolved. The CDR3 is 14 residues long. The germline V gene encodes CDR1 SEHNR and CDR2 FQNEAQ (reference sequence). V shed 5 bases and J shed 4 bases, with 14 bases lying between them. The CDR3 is CASSPWSVGYGYTF. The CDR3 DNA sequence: TGTGCCAGCAGCCCATGGAGTGTTGGCTATGGCTACACCTTC.

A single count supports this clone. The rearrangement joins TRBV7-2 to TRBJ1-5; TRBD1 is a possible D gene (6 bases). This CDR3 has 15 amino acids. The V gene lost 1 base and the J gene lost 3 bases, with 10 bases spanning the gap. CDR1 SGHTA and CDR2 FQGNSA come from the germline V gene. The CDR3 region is CASSLGRDNNQPQHF. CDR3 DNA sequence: TGTGCCAGCAGCTTAGGCCGGGACAACAATCAGCCCCAGCATTTT.

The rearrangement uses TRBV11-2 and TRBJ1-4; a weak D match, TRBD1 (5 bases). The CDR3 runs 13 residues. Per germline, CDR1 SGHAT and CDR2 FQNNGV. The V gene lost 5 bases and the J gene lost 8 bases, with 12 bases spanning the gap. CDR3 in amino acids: CASSRDRGEKLFF. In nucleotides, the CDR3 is TGTGCCAGCAGCCGGGACCGCGGCGAAAAACTGTTTTTT.

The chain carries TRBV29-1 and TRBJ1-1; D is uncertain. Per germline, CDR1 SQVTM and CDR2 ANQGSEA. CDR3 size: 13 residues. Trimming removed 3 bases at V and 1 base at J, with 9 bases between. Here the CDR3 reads CSVDRPGNTEAFF. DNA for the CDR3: TGCAGCGTTGACAGGCCGGGGAACACTGAAGCTTTCTTT.

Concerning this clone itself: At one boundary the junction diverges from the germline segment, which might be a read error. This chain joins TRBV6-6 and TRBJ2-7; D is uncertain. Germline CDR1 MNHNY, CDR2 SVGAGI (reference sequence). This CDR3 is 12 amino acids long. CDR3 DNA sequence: TGTGCCAGCAGTTACGTATCCTACGAGCAGCACTTC. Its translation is CASSYVSYEQHF.

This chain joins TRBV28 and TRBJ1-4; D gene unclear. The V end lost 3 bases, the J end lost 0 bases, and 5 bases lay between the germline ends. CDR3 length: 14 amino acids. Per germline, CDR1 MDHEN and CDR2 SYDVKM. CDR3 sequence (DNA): TGTGCCAGCAGTTTCCGCCCAACTAATGAAAAACTGTTTTTT. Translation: CASSFRPTNEKLFF.

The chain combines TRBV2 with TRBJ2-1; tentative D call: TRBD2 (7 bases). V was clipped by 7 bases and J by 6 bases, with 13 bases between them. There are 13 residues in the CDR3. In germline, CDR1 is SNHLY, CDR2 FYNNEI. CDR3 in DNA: TGTGCCAGCAAGGGGGGGCCGGGCAATGAGCAGTTCTTC. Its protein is CASKGGPGNEQFF. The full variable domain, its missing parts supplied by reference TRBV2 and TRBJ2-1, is EPEVTQTPSHQVTQMGQEVILRCVPISNHLYFYWYRQILGQKVEFLVSFYNNEISEKSEIFDDQFSVERPDGSNFTLKIRSTKLEDSAMYFCASKGGPGNEQFFGPGTRLTVL.

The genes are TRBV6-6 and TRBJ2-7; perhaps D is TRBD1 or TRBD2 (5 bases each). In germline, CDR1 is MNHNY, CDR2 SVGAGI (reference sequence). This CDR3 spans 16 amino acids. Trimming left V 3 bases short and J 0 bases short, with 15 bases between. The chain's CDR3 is CASSYRGAVHSYEQYF. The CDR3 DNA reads TGTGCCAGCAGTTATAGGGGAGCGGTCCACTCCTACGAGCAGTACTTC.

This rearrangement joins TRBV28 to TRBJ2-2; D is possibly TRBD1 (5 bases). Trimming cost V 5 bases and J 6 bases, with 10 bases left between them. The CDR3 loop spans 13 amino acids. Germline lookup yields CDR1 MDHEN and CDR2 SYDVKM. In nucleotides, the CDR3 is TGTGCCAGCAGTCCGTCAGGGCCCGGGGAGCTGTTTTTT. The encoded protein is CASSPSGPGELFF.